This T cell receptor (beta chain) was profiled in a study of OX40 agonist ivuxolimab in advanced cancers. About the study: A history of anti-PD-1, anti-PD-L1 or anti-CTLA-4 therapy was acceptable, and more than 30% had some.

Points from the study as a whole: At 0.1 to 3.0 mg/kg, clonal expansion of CD4+ and CD8+ blood T cells had occurred by week 6. Averaged across samples, CD8+ T cells carried more expanded clones than CD4+ did. Partial responders receiving 0.1-3.0 mg/kg showed among the lowest clonal expansion.

Repertoires were generated with immunoSEQ multiplex PCR, while TCRdb's copy carries only in-frame clones and drops some. Of tens of thousands of clones listed, roughly nine tenths are singletons. The V and J ends lost 4 bases and 4 bases, in that order; junction bases with no gene match: 6. CDR1 SGDLS and CDR2 YYNGEE come from the germline V gene. The CDR3 runs 14 residues. Regarding this clone: Its antigen is not known.

The source was CD4+ or CD8+ T cells sorted from blood, collected in a trial of the OX40 agonist ivuxolimab. The rearrangement links TRBV9 to TRBJ2-7, with 9 bases fitting TRBD1. This TCR derives from an adult with an advanced solid tumor such as melanoma, head and neck, liver or kidney cancer. CDR3 sequence reads: CASSPRDREYEQYF. The CDR3 coding sequence is TGTGCCAGCAGCCCGCGGGACAGGGAATACGAGCAGTACTTC.